This is a list of T cell receptor beta chains from one sample in a study of T cell responses to AZD1222 COVID-19 vaccine. This table comes from immunoSEQ multiplex PCR, and its TCRdb copy is limited to in-frame clones, with some not included. The data show 90,000 to 150,000 clones, over 75% seen once. Source: peripheral blood, taken on day 0 of AZD1222 vaccination. These receptors came from an adult in good health. CDR3s include the opening cysteine and the closing phenylalanine or tryptophan. The D gene is left open where the match is weak. Clone size appears in some rows only: once, few, many, or a class for an expanded clone.

NA,TRBJ2-3,TRBV28,NA,CASSSTGTRSTDTQYF,TGTGCCAGCAGCTCTACCGGGACAAGAAGCACAGATACGCAGTATTTT
TRBD2,TRBJ2-7,TRBV6-2/TRBV6-3,NA,CASSYSKLAGTLYF,TGTGCCAGCAGTTACTCGAAACTAGCGGGGACACTGTACTTC
NA,TRBJ2-7,TRBV6-5,NA,CASSTGQSNPYEQYF,TGTGCCAGCAGTACTGGACAGTCCAATCCCTACGAGCAGTACTTC
NA,TRBJ1-6,TRBV4-1,NA,CASSQDVRDLNSPLHF,TGCGCCAGCAGCCAAGACGTCCGGGACCTTAATTCACCCCTCCACTTT
TRBD2,TRBJ2-2,TRBV2,NA,CATGLVNTGELFF,TGTGCCACCGGACTAGTGAACACCGGGGAGCTGTTTTTT
NA,TRBJ1-5,TRBV18,NA,CASSPEQGSNQPQHF,TGTGCCAGCTCCCCAGAACAGGGATCCAATCAGCCCCAGCATTTT
TRBD2,TRBJ2-7,TRBV4-3,NA,CASSQDPFMSGRAGEQYF,TGCGCCAGCAGCCAAGACCCTTTTATGAGCGGGAGGGCCGGTGAGCAGTACTTC
NA,TRBJ2-1,TRBV12-5,NA,CASAGQRSSYNEQFF,TGTGCTAGTGCGGGGCAGCGGAGCTCCTACAATGAGCAGTTCTTC
NA,TRBJ1-2,TRBV12-5,NA,CASAPGATYGYTF,TGTGCTAGTGCGCCGGGAGCGACATATGGCTACACCTTC
NA,TRBJ2-6,TRBV9,NA,CASSVAGANVLTF,TGTGCCAGCAGCGTAGCGGGGGCCAACGTCCTGACTTTC
NA,TRBJ1-1,TRBV28,once,CASSFESEAFF,TGTGCCAGCAGTTTCGAATCTGAAGCTTTCTTT
TRBD2,TRBJ2-7,TRBV11-3,NA,CASSTRLAGGPGYEQYF,TGTGCCAGCAGCACTAGACTAGCGGGAGGGCCGGGGTACGAGCAGTACTTC
NA,TRBJ1-3,TRBV7-6,once,CASSRGPGVSGNTIYF,TGTGCCAGCAGCCGGGGCCCGGGCGTCTCTGGAAACACCATATATTTT
NA,TRBJ2-2,TRBV6-5,NA,CASSPGTGELFF,TGTGCCAGCAGTCCCGGGACCGGGGAGCTGTTTTTT
NA,TRBJ2-7,TRBV19,NA,CASSMKGTATHYEQYF,TGTGCCAGTAGTATGAAGGGAACAGCGACTCACTACGAGCAGTACTTC
NA,TRBJ1-2,TRBV7-9,once,CASSLVGPGGYTF,TGTGCCAGCAGCTTAGTGGGGCCGGGTGGCTACACCTTC
NA,TRBJ1-1,TRBV3-1/TRBV3-2,NA,CASSLRRGMNTEAFF,TGTGCCAGCAGCCTAAGACGGGGAATGAACACTGAAGCTTTCTTT
NA,TRBJ2-5,TRBV5-6,NA,CASSFYAQGGQETQYF,TGTGCCAGCAGCTTTTACGCACAGGGGGGGCAAGAGACCCAGTACTTC
TRBD1,TRBJ1-4,TRBV2,once,CASNGQGSEKLFF,TGTGCCAGCAACGGACAGGGAAGTGAAAAACTGTTTTTT
TRBD1,TRBJ1-5,TRBV4-1,NA,CASSQGLQGQSNQPQHF,TGCGCCAGCAGCCAAGGGCTTCAGGGACAGAGCAATCAGCCCCAGCATTTT
NA,TRBJ2-4,TRBV12-3/TRBV12-4,NA,CASSPYSKNIQYF,TGTGCCAGCAGTCCCTACAGCAAAAACATTCAGTACTTC
TRBD1,TRBJ1-2,TRBV6-5,NA,CASSYSIGTGDGYTF,TGTGCCAGCAGTTACTCGATCGGGACAGGGGATGGCTACACCTTC
TRBD1,TRBJ2-7,TRBV2,NA,CASIVGQGYYEQYF,TGTGCCAGCATCGTCGGACAGGGGTATTACGAGCAGTACTTC
NA,TRBJ2-5,TRBV19,NA,CASSSGETQYF,TGTGCCAGTAGTAGCGGGGAGACCCAGTACTTC
TRBD1,TRBJ1-4,TRBV6-1,NA,CASSEVGQGIRNEKLFF,TGTGCCAGCAGTGAAGTCGGACAGGGTATTCGGAATGAAAAACTGTTTTTT
NA,TRBJ1-5,TRBV13,NA,CASSLGSVGQPQHF,TGTGCCAGCAGCTTGGGTAGCGTGGGGCAGCCCCAGCATTTT
NA,TRBJ2-1,TRBV7-2,NA,CASNRRPGDLGSYNEQFF,TGTGCCAGCAACCGCAGGCCTGGGGACCTCGGCTCCTACAATGAGCAGTTCTTC
NA,TRBJ1-1,TRBV5-4,NA,CASSLEVRGYNTEAFF,TGTGCCAGCAGCTTGGAAGTCAGGGGTTATAACACTGAAGCTTTCTTT
NA,TRBJ2-1,TRBV5-1,NA,CASRITGSSYNEQFF,TGCGCCAGCAGGATTACAGGGAGCTCCTACAATGAGCAGTTCTTC
NA,TRBJ1-6,TRBV6-2/TRBV6-3,NA,CASSLYSPGGENSPLHF,TGTGCCAGCAGTTTATACTCCCCCGGAGGGGAGAATTCACCCCTCCACTTT
TRBD2,TRBJ2-7,TRBV5-6,NA,CASSRGRTSGGSEQYF,TGTGCCAGCAGTCGGGGTAGGACTAGCGGGGGCTCCGAGCAGTACTTC
NA,TRBJ1-2,TRBV5-6,NA,CASSPDAVGGYTF,TGTGCCAGCAGCCCGGACGCCGTCGGGGGCTACACCTTC
NA,TRBJ1-1,TRBV11-3,NA,CASSPRGSVTEAFF,TGTGCCAGCAGCCCCCGGGGCTCGGTCACTGAAGCTTTCTTT
TRBD1,TRBJ2-7,TRBV6-5,once,CASRRLDRGEYEQYF,TGTGCCAGCAGGAGGCTGGACAGGGGGGAATACGAGCAGTACTTC
NA,TRBJ2-7,TRBV15,once,CATSGSEDYEQYF,TGTGCCACCAGCGGTAGCGAAGACTACGAGCAGTACTTC
NA,TRBJ1-4,TRBV3-1/TRBV3-2,NA,CASRGRSVDEKLFF,TGTGCCAGCAGAGGACGCAGTGTAGACGAAAAACTGTTTTTT
NA,TRBJ1-3,TRBV6-5,NA,CASSYSEKASGNTIYF,TGTGCCAGCAGTTACTCGGAAAAGGCCTCTGGAAACACCATATATTTT
TRBD1,TRBJ1-2,TRBV7-9,once,CASSWGTGNYGYTF,TGTGCCAGCAGCTGGGGGACAGGCAACTATGGCTACACCTTC
NA,TRBJ1-3,TRBV7-9,NA,CASSLFANTIYF,TGTGCCAGCAGCTTATTCGCGAACACCATATATTTT
NA,TRBJ2-5,TRBV7-2,NA,CASTRPEETQYF,TGTGCCAGCACCCGCCCGGAAGAGACCCAGTACTTC
NA,TRBJ2-5,TRBV7-9,few,CASSSGSSRETQYF,TGTGCCAGCAGCTCAGGTTCCTCCAGAGAGACCCAGTACTTC
TRBD2,TRBJ2-1,TRBV24-1,NA,CATSDRLAGIYNEQFF,TGTGCCACCAGTGACCGACTAGCGGGAATATACAATGAGCAGTTCTTC
NA,TRBJ2-7,TRBV4-1,NA,CPSSHTAGGGYEQYF,TGCCCCAGCAGCCACACGGCCGGGGGAGGCTACGAGCAGTACTTC
NA,TRBJ2-7,TRBV5-1,NA,CASSPGQNNEQYF,TGCGCCAGCAGCCCCGGACAGAACAACGAGCAGTACTTC